The clone carrying this T cell receptor (beta chain) was recorded a few times. The data were obtained in a study of identical twins. MiXCR, run by TCRdb on the 5' RACE reads, gives a single entry per CDR3 protein. The table shows 400,000 to 500,000 distinct CDR3 sequences, with about 13% occurring only once. V shed 6 bases, J shed 8 bases, and the junction held 13 bases outside the gene matches. The CDR3 contains 15 residues. These sequences were also reported in another study, on yellow fever vaccine responses in identical twins.

The chain couples TRBV12-3 or TRBV12-4 to TRBJ1-2; 9 bases match TRBD1. This clonotype was obtained from a woman between 18 and 29 years old in good health. The sequenced sample consisted of CD4+ T cells sorted from blood. CDR3 region: CASSAGGTGSWGYTF. In DNA, the CDR3 is TGTGCCAGCAGCGCAGGCGGGACAGGGAGTTGGGGCTACACCTTC.